These T cell receptor beta chains were read from a single sample in a study of blood T cell repertoires in COVID-19. Using immunoSEQ multiplex PCR, the repertoire was profiled, and TCRdb retains in-frame clones only, with some absent. This table has about 210,000 clones, around 83% appearing once. Sequencing was done on a sample of peripheral blood. Receptor source: a man aged 50 to 60 with active or convalescent COVID-19. The CDR3 runs from the conserved cysteine through the conserved F or W. The D gene is left open where the match is weak. Not all rows give a size; the values are once, few, many and, for expanded clones, a class.

d_gene	abundance	v_gene	j_gene	CDR3aa	CDR3nt
TRBD1	NA	TRBV24-1	TRBJ1-1	CATSNPQGEAFF	TGTGCCACCAGTAATCCACAGGGGGAAGCTTTCTTT
TRBD2	NA	TRBV28	TRBJ2-1	CASSLTSSGKDEQFF	TGTGCCAGCAGTTTAACGTCTAGCGGGAAGGATGAGCAGTTCTTC
TRBD1	few	TRBV6-2/TRBV6-3	TRBJ2-7	CASSYSRDRAYEQYF	TGTGCCAGCAGTTACTCCCGGGACAGGGCCTACGAGCAGTACTTC
TRBD2	NA	TRBV5-1	TRBJ2-7	CASSLALAGVDEQYF	TGCGCCAGCAGCTTGGCACTAGCGGGAGTCGACGAGCAGTACTTC
TRBD2	NA	TRBV6-2/TRBV6-3	TRBJ2-1	CASSLGLAYNEQFF	TGTGCCAGCAGCTTGGGACTAGCCTACAATGAGCAGTTCTTC
NA	NA	TRBV6-5	TRBJ2-2	CASRVLQGNTGELFF	TGTGCCAGCAGGGTCTTACAGGGGAACACCGGGGAGCTGTTTTTT
NA	NA	TRBV6-2/TRBV6-3	TRBJ1-5	CASSPRVPYSNQPQHF	TGTGCCAGCAGCCCCAGGGTACCCTATAGCAATCAGCCCCAGCATTTT
NA	NA	TRBV29-1	TRBJ1-1	CSVAGQTMNTEAFF	TGCAGCGTTGCCGGACAGACTATGAACACTGAAGCTTTCTTT
TRBD1	NA	TRBV2	TRBJ1-5	CASSERSGGSNQPQHF	TGTGCCAGCAGTGAACGGTCAGGGGGAAGCAATCAGCCCCAGCATTTT
NA	NA	TRBV15	TRBJ1-2	CATSSRGRGYGYTF	TGTGCCACCAGCAGTCGAGGGCGAGGCTATGGCTACACCTTC
NA	NA	TRBV5-6	TRBJ1-2	CASSPSEAEWSYTF	TGTGCCAGCAGCCCATCAGAGGCGGAGTGGAGCTACACCTTC
NA	NA	TRBV4-1	TRBJ1-4	CASSQTEINEKLFF	TGCGCCAGCAGCCAGACAGAAATTAATGAAAAACTGTTTTTT
NA	few	TRBV5-5	TRBJ2-4	CASSFIGLAKNIQYF	TGTGCCAGCAGCTTCATTGGACTAGCCAAAAACATTCAGTACTTC
TRBD1	NA	TRBV19	TRBJ2-1	CASSSGGPLISYNEQFF	TGTGCCAGTAGCTCAGGGGGCCCGTTGATTTCCTACAATGAGCAGTTCTTC
TRBD1	NA	TRBV7-2	TRBJ1-1	CASSPGQGHTEAFF	TGTGCCAGCAGCCCGGGACAGGGACACACTGAAGCTTTCTTT
TRBD2	once	TRBV4-3	TRBJ2-2	CASSQPTSGENTGELFF	TGCGCCAGCAGCCAACCGACTAGCGGGGAGAACACCGGGGAGCTGTTTTTT
TRBD1	few	TRBV13	TRBJ1-1	CASSLNPGGTEAFF	TGTGCCAGCAGCTTAAACCCAGGGGGGACTGAAGCTTTCTTT
NA	NA	TRBV24-1	TRBJ2-7	CATSDQQAYEQYF	TGTGCCACCAGTGACCAACAAGCCTACGAGCAGTACTTC
NA	NA	TRBV28	TRBJ2-5	CASRTGEETQYF	TGTGCCAGCAGAACGGGGGAGGAGACCCAGTACTTC
TRBD1	NA	TRBV6-1	TRBJ1-2	CASSDSTGGSYGYTF	TGTGCCAGCAGTGATTCGACAGGGGGCAGCTATGGCTACACCTTC
TRBD2	NA	TRBV3-1/TRBV3-2	TRBJ2-5	CASSQGLAETQYF	TGTGCCAGCAGCCAAGGACTAGCTGAGACCCAGTACTTC
NA	NA	TRBV4-1	TRBJ1-2	CASSQVDLSPRGYTF	TGCGCCAGCAGCCAAGTCGACCTCTCACCTAGGGGCTACACCTTC
NA	NA	TRBV30	TRBJ1-1	CAWSHSGGTTEAFF	TGTGCCTGGAGTCACTCCGGGGGAACCACTGAAGCTTTCTTT
TRBD1	NA	TRBV4-1	TRBJ1-3	CASSHNYRGRSDTIYF	TGCGCCAGCAGTCATAATTACAGGGGTCGTTCTGACACCATATATTTT
TRBD2	NA	TRBV7-9	TRBJ2-5	CASSFPGGETQYF	TGTGCCAGCAGCTTCCCGGGGGGGGAGACCCAGTACTTC
NA	NA	TRBV10-3	TRBJ2-1	CAISDGGRGVNEQFF	TGTGCCATCAGTGACGGCGGGCGGGGCGTCAATGAGCAGTTCTTC
NA	few	TRBV29-1	TRBJ1-1	CSGQTVYTEAFF	TGCAGCGGTCAGACAGTTTACACTGAAGCTTTCTTT
NA	NA	TRBV9	TRBJ2-1	CASSVDTGWKNEQFF	TGTGCCAGCAGCGTAGATACGGGTTGGAAAAATGAGCAGTTCTTC
NA	NA	TRBV10-2	TRBJ2-7	CASSPVLSEQYF	TGCGCCAGCAGTCCGGTACTAAGCGAGCAGTACTTC
TRBD2	once	TRBV5-4	TRBJ2-3	CASSPPGLASDTQYF	TGTGCCAGCAGTCCGCCGGGACTAGCATCAGATACGCAGTATTTT
NA	NA	TRBV9	TRBJ1-5	CASSSTGFQPQHF	TGTGCCAGCAGCTCTACAGGGTTTCAGCCCCAGCATTTT
NA	NA	TRBV5-5	TRBJ2-3	CASSLAGVLTGTQYF	TGTGCCAGCAGCTTGGCGGGGGTCTTAACGGGTACGCAGTATTTT
TRBD1	NA	TRBV6-5	TRBJ2-7	CASSRQGLLYEQYF	TGTGCCAGCAGTAGACAGGGGTTACTCTACGAGCAGTACTTC
TRBD1	NA	TRBV27	TRBJ1-6	CASSLSTGGGSPLHF	TGTGCCAGCAGTTTATCAACAGGGGGTGGGTCACCCCTCCACTTT
TRBD1	few	TRBV30	TRBJ1-1	CAWSFPGQGMAEAFF	TGTGCCTGGAGTTTCCCGGGACAGGGTATGGCTGAAGCTTTCTTT
NA	NA	TRBV6-2/TRBV6-3	TRBJ2-1	CASSYPRNRGRGGNNEQFF	TGTGCCAGCAGTTACCCAAGGAACAGGGGACGCGGCGGGAACAATGAGCAGTTCTTC
TRBD1	NA	TRBV19	TRBJ2-3	CASMAGDRGRADTQYF	TGTGCCAGTATGGCGGGCGACAGGGGGCGCGCAGATACGCAGTATTTT
NA	NA	TRBV14	TRBJ1-2	CASSQETEENYGYTF	TGTGCCAGCAGCCAAGAGACTGAAGAAAACTATGGCTACACCTTC
NA	few	TRBV28	TRBJ1-1	CASSLNAGTEAFF	TGTGCCAGCAGTTTAAATGCGGGGACTGAAGCTTTCTTT
TRBD2	once	TRBV5-1	TRBJ2-4	CASSPGTSGGQHIQYF	TGCGCCAGCAGCCCCGGGACTAGCGGGGGTCAGCACATTCAGTACTTC
TRBD1	NA	TRBV5-5	TRBJ1-4	CASSLGTGVEKLFF	TGTGCCAGCAGCTTGGGGACAGGAGTTGAAAAACTGTTTTTT
TRBD1	NA	TRBV5-5	TRBJ1-2	CASSYYSGGSGGYTF	TGTGCCAGCAGCTATTATTCAGGGGGATCAGGGGGCTACACCTTC
NA	NA	TRBV6-5	TRBJ1-4	CASSPPEGKLFF	TGTGCCAGCAGTCCACCGGAGGGAAAACTGTTTTTT
TRBD1	NA	TRBV5-1	TRBJ1-6	CASKIEDRDNSPLHF	TGCGCCAGCAAAATCGAAGACAGGGATAATTCACCCCTCCACTTT